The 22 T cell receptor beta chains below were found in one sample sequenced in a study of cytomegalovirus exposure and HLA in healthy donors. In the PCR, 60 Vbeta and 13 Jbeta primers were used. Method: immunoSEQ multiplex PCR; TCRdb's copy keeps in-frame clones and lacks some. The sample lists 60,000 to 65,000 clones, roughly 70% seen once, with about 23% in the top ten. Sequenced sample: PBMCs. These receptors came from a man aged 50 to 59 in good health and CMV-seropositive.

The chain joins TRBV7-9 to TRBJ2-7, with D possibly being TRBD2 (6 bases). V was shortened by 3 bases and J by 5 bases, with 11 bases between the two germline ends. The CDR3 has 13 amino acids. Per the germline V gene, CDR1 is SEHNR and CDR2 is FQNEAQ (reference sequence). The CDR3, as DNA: TGTGCCAGCAGCTTCGGGGGAGCTGACGAGCAGTACTTC. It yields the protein CASSFGGADEQYF.

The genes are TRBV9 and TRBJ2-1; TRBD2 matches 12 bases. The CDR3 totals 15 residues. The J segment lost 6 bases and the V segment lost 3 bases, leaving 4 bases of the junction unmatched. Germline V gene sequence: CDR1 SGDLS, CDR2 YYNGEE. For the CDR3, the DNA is TGTGCCAGCAGCGGTCAGGGACTAGCGGGCAATGAGCAGTTCTTC. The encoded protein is CASSGQGLAGNEQFF.

In DNA, the CDR3 is TGTGCCTGGAGTGCCCCGGCCTACGAGCAGTACTTC. It is translated as CAWSAPAYEQYF. The chain links TRBV30 to TRBJ2-7, with no clear D. V was trimmed by 1 base and J by 2 bases, leaving 6 bases between them. This CDR3 spans 12 amino acids. Germline V gives CDR1 GTSNPN, CDR2 SVGIG (reference sequence).

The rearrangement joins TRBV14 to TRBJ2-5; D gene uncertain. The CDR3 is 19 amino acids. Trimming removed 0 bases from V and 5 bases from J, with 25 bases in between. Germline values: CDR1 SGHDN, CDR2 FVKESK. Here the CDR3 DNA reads TGTGCCAGCAGCCAAGAAACTGGAGCTAGGCACGTTGAAAGGGAGACCCAGTACTTC. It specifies CASSQETGARHVERETQYF.

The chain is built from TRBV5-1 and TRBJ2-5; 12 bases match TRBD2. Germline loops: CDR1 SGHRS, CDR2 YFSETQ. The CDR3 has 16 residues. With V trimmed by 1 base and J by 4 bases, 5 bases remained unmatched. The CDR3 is CASSLSSGGAGETQYF. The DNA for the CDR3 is TGCGCCAGCAGCTTGTCTAGCGGGGGGGCTGGAGAGACCCAGTACTTC. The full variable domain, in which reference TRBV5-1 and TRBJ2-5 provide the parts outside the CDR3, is KAGVTQTPRYLIKTRGQQVTLSCSPISGHRSVSWYQQTPGQGLQFLFEYFSETQRNKGNFPGRFSGRQFSNSRSEMNVSTLELGDSALYLCASSLSSGGAGETQYFGPGTRLLVL.

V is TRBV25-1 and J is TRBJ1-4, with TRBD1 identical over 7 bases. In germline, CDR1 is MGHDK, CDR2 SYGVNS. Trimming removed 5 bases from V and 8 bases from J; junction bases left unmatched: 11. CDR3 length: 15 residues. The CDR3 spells CASSLTGTAGEKLFF. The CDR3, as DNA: TGTGCCAGCAGTCTGACCGGGACAGCGGGCGAAAAACTGTTTTTT.

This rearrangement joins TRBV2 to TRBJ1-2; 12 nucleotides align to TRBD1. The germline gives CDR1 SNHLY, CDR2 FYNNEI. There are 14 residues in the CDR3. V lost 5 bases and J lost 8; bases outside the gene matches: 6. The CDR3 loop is CASSRDRGPGGYTF. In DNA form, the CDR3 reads TGTGCCAGCAGTAGGGACAGGGGGCCGGGCGGCTACACCTTC.

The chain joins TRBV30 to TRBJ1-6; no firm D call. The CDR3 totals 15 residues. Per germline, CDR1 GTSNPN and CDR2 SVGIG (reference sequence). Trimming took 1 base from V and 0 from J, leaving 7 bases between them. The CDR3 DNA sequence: TGTGCCTGGAGTGGGCAGCGCTCCTATAATTCACCCCTCCACTTT. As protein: CAWSGQRSYNSPLHF.

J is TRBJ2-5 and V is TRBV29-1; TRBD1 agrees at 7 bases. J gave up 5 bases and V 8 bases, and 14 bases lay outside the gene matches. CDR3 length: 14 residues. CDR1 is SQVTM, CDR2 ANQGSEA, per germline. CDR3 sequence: CSSWETGLRETQYF. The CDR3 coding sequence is TGCAGCTCCTGGGAGACAGGGTTAAGGGAGACCCAGTACTTC.

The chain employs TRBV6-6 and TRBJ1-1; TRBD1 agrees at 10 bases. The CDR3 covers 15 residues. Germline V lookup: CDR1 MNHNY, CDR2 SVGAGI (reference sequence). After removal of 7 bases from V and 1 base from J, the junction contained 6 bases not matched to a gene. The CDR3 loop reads CASIGTGAPNTEAFF. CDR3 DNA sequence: TGTGCCAGCATAGGGACAGGGGCCCCGAACACTGAAGCTTTCTTT.

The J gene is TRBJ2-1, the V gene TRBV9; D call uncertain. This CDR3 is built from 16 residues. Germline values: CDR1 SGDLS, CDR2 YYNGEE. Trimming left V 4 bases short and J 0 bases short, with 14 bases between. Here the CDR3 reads CASSLLVVDSYNEQFF. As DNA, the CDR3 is TGTGCCAGCAGCCTCCTCGTGGTAGACTCCTACAATGAGCAGTTCTTC.

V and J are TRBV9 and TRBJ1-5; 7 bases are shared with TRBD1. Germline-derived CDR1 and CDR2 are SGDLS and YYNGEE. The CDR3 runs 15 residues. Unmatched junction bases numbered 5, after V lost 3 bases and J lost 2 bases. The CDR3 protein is CASSATTGGNQPQHF. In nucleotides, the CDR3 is TGTGCCAGCAGCGCAACCACAGGGGGCAATCAGCCCCAGCATTTT.

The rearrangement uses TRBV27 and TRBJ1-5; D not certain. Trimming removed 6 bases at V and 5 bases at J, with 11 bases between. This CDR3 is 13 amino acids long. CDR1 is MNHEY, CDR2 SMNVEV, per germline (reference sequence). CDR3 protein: CASRRRGDQPQHF. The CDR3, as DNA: TGTGCCAGCAGACGACGGGGAGATCAGCCCCAGCATTTT.

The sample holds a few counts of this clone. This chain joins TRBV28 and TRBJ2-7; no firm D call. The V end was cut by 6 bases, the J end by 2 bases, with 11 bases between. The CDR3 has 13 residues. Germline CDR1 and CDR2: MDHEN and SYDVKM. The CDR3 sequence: CASSDTKTYEQYF. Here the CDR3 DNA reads TGTGCCAGCAGCGATACAAAGACCTACGAGCAGTACTTC.

The CDR3 DNA reads as TGTGCCTGGAGTGTAGGGGGCACCGGGGAGCTGTTTTTT. Translation gives CAWSVGGTGELFF. The chain joins TRBV30 to TRBJ2-2; D possibly corresponds to TRBD1 (6 bases). The CDR3 extends over 13 amino acids. The germline V gene has CDR1 GTSNPN and CDR2 SVGIG (reference sequence). The V end lost 0 bases, the J end lost 4 bases, and 6 bases lay between the germline ends.

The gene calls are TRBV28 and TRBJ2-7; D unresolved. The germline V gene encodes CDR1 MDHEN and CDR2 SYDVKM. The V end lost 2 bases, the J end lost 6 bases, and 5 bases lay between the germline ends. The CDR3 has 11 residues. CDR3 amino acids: CASSLNFEQYF. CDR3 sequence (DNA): TGTGCCAGCAGTTTAAACTTCGAGCAGTACTTC.

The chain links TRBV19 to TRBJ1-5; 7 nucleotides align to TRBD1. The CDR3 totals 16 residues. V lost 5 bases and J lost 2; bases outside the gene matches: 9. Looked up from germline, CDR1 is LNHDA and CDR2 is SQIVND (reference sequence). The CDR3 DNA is TGTGCCAGTAGTCCCCAGACAGGGTTGGGCAATCAGCCCCAGCATTTT. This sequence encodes CASSPQTGLGNQPQHF.

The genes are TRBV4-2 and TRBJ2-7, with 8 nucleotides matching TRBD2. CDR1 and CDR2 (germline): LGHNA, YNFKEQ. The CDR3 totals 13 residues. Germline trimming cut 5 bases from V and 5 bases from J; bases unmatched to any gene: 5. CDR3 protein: CASSASGSHEQYF. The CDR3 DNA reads TGTGCCAGCAGCGCCAGCGGGAGCCACGAGCAGTACTTC.

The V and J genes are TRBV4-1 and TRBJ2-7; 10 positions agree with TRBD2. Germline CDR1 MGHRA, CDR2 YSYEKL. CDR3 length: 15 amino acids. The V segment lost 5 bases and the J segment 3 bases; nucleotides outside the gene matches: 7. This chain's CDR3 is CASSASGTSDYEQYF. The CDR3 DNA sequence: TGCGCCAGCAGCGCCTCCGGGACTAGCGACTACGAGCAGTACTTC.

The CDR3 nucleotides are TGTGCCAGCAGTTTGGTAGGAGGGGTGGGCAATCAGCCCCAGCATTTT. Translated: CASSLVGGVGNQPQHF. V and J are TRBV28 and TRBJ1-5; D is possibly TRBD1 (5 bases). Germline-derived CDR1 and CDR2 are MDHEN and SYDVKM. With 3 bases removed from V and 2 bases from J, the gap between germline ends came to 14 bases. CDR3 length: 16 amino acids. Combining the CDR3 with reference TRBV28 and TRBJ1-5 gives the whole variable domain DVKVTQSSRYLVKRTGEKVFLECVQDMDHENMFWYRQDPGLGLRLIYFSYDVKMKEKGDIPEGYSVSREKKERFSLILESASTNQTSMYLCASSLVGGVGNQPQHFGDGTRLSIL.

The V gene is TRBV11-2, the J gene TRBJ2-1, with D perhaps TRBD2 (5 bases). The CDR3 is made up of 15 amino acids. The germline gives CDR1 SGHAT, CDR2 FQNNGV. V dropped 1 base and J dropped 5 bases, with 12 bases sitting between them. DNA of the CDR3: TGTGCCAGCAGCTTAGCGAGCGGATTTAACAATGAGCAGTTCTTC. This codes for CASSLASGFNNEQFF.

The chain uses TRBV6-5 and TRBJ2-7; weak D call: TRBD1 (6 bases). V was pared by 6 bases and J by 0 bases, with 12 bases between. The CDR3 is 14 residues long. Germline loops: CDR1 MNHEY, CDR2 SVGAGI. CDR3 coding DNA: TGTGCCAGCAGGTCCCGACAGGTCTCCTACGAGCAGTACTTC. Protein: CASRSRQVSYEQYF.